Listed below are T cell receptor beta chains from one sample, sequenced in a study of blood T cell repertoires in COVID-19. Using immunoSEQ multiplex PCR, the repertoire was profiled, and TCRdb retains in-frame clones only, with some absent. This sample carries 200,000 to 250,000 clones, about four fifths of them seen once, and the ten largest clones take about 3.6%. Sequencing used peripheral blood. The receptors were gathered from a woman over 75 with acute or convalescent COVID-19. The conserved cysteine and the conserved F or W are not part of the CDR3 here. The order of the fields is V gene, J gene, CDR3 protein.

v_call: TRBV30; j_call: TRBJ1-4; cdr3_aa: AWSVADSKNEKLF
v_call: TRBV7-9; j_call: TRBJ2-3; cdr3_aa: ASSQYRASYGDTQY
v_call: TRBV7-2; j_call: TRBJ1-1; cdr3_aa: ASSLDGTPYTEAF
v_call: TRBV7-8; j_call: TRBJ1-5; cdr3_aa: ASSQGQGTQH
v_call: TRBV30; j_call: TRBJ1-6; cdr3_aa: AWDRGRDSPLH
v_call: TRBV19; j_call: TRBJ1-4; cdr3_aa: ASSDRDRGNEKLF
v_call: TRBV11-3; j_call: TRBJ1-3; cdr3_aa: ASSYQGEGNTIY
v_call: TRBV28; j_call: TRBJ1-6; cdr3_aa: ASSLSLSNSPLH
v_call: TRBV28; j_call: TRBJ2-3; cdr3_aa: ASSLDRSGTDTQY
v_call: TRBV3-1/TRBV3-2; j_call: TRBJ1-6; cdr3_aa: ASSPRQGISPLH
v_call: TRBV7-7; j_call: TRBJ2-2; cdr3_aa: ASSLVAGANTGELF
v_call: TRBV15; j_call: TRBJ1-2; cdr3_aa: ATSRQRGANYGYT
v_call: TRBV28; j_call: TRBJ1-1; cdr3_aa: ASSLYRSEAF
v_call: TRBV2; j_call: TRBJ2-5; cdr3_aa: ASSNFQGGVGETQY
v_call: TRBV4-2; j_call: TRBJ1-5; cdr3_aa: ASSRELSNQPQH
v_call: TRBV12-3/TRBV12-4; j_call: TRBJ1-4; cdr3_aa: ASSGDRTEKLF
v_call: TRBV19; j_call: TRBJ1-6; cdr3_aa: ASSTTGVGPLH
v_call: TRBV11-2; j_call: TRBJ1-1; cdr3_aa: ASSQSHLPGVNTEAF